Listed below are T cell receptor beta chains from one sample, sequenced in a study of shared clonotypes between healthy human individuals. The data were produced by immunoSEQ multiplex PCR, yet TCRdb's version contains in-frame clones alone and is incomplete. Among 2 million to 3 million clones, over 85% were seen once, and the ten largest hold approximately 0.35%. The sample comprised naive CD4+ T cells from PBMCs. The receptors derive from a man aged 18 to 29 in good health. Some clones in this sample may be carry-over from other donors' samples. The conserved cysteine and the conserved F or W are not part of the CDR3 here.

J gene | V gene | CDR3 protein
TRBJ2-1 | TRBV7-9 | ASSFGAGLINEQF
TRBJ2-6 | TRBV7-9 | ASSLRLSGANVLT
TRBJ1-2 | TRBV28 | ASRRDRGNYGYT
TRBJ2-3 | TRBV5-1 | ASSLGPTRGTDTQY
TRBJ2-4 | TRBV15 | ATSNGGWSKNIQY
TRBJ1-1 | TRBV28 | ATYGGKTEAF
TRBJ1-3 | TRBV30 | AWSVGRGPRSSGNTIY
TRBJ2-7 | TRBV4-2 | ASSQRLAGGYEQY
TRBJ2-1 | TRBV5-6 | ASSLFSGSNYNEQF
TRBJ1-3 | TRBV7-2 | ASAHKESTARPGNTIY
TRBJ1-2 | TRBV6-5 | ASSQIQGASGYT
TRBJ2-2 | TRBV28 | ASGDSGRTRGTGELF
TRBJ2-1 | TRBV9 | ASSPRPGTGWNEQF
TRBJ2-7 | TRBV13 | ASTPRGRALYEQY
TRBJ2-5 | TRBV18 | ASSPDSQETQY
TRBJ2-5 | TRBV7-8 | ASSPGTQY
TRBJ2-7 | TRBV29-1 | SVEGTTLEQY
TRBJ1-1 | TRBV5-5 | ASSSETVAF
TRBJ2-2 | TRBV5-1 | ASSLVEGPGELF
TRBJ2-7 | TRBV15 | ATSAGYRDRAGEQY
TRBJ2-5 | TRBV11-2 | ASSFSWGETQY
TRBJ2-1 | TRBV11-1 | ASNKGGGFLYNEQF
TRBJ2-2 | TRBV5-8 | ASSFPGQGIGELF
TRBJ2-3 | TRBV27 | ASSKGLAGGPSTDTQY
TRBJ1-2 | TRBV5-6 | ASSLQGVHGYT
TRBJ1-5 | TRBV7-9 | ASSSKGDQPQH
TRBJ2-5 | TRBV19 | ASTGANQETQY
TRBJ1-2 | TRBV29-1 | SVEALALPEGYGYT
TRBJ2-7 | TRBV10-1 | ANLTGTLGAEQY
TRBJ2-7 | TRBV4-1 | ASRLLAGEYYEQY
TRBJ2-2 | TRBV2 | ASRAALANTGELF
TRBJ2-3 | TRBV28 | ASTRWGSDTQY
TRBJ2-5 | TRBV5-6 | ASSHGPSGRSGETQY
TRBJ2-1 | TRBV19 | ASIRSGSRNEQF
TRBJ1-1 | TRBV7-3 | ASSPESGRNTEAF